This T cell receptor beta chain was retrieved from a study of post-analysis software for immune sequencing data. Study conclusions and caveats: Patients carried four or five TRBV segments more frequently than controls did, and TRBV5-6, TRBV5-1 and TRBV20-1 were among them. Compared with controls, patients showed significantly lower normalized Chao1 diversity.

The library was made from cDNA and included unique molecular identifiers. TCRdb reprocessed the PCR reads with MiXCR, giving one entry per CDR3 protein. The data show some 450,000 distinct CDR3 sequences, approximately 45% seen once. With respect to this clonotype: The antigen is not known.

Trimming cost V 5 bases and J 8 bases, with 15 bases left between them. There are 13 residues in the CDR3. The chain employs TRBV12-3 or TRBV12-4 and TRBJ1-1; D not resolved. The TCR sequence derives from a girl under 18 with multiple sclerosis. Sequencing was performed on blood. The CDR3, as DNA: TGTGCCAGCAGTCGCGACGGTACCAGGGAAGCTTTCTTT. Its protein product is CASSRDGTREAFF.